The clone carrying this TCR beta chain was detected ten times or more. Its specificity is not known. This record belongs to a study of spatial heterogeneity in lung cancer. Study-wide context: Strong correlation linked TCR transcript counts in tumor regions to a T cell module score derived from matched bulk RNA-seq. Whole-study findings and limits: For tumor T cells, estimated coverage reached only around 7% (alpha) and around 13% (beta). Intratumoral expanded alpha and beta TCR counts were found to track tumor mutation counts.

TCRdb used MiXCR to reprocess the 5' RACE reads, holding one entry per CDR3 protein. The sample lists 18,000 or so distinct CDR3 sequences, about 6.5% seen once, with 20% to 25% in the top ten. The time point was: sample taken at primary tumor resection. Germline lookup yields CDR1 SGHTA and CDR2 FQGNSA. The V and J ends lost 1 base and 2 bases, in that order; junction bases with no gene match: 10. The CDR3 extends over 18 amino acids. This sequence originates from a female donor with early-stage non-small cell lung cancer. The gene calls are TRBV7-2 and TRBJ2-3, with 9 bases aligning to TRBD2. The specimen comprised lung tumor tissue, sampled at surgery. Written as DNA, the CDR3 is TGTGCCAGCAGCTTAGGAATTGGCGGGGGGGTAGCCACAGATACGCAGTATTTT. It codes for CASSLGIGGGVATDTQYF. The full variable domain, in which reference TRBV7-2 and TRBJ2-3 provide the parts outside the CDR3, is GAGVSQSPSNKVTEKGKDVELRCDPISGHTALYWYRQSLGQGLEFLIYFQGNSAPDKSGLPSDRFSAERTGGSVSTLTIQRTQQEDSAVYLCASSLGIGGGVATDTQYFGPGTRLTVL.